What follows is one T cell receptor beta chain and its context. The data are from a study of blood T cell repertoires in COVID-19. Study in general: Acute-phase and convalescent COVID-19 samples originated in the United States, Italy and Spain.

Participant age was roughly 18 to 95 years, and participants resided in about 25 US areas. Only in-frame clones appear in the TCRdb table, and some are missing; sequencing was by immunoSEQ multiplex PCR. In the table there are about 250,000 clones, 70% to 90% of which are singletons. CDR1 is SNHLY and CDR2 is FYNNEI in the germline V gene. The CDR3 sequence is 15 residues long. V lost 9 bases, J lost 0 bases, and 8 bases stayed unmatched. This sequence was found in a man in his forties or fifties who had recovered from COVID-19. Material: PBMCs or T cells enriched from blood (not recorded which). The chain uses TRBV2 and TRBJ2-1; 7 bases align to TRBD1. The CDR3 loop reads CASTLGDSSYNEQFF. CDR3 coding DNA: TGTGCCAGTACTCTCGGGGACAGCTCCTACAATGAGCAGTTCTTC.